Given below is one T cell receptor (beta chain) in context. Its antigen is unidentified. The method was immunoSEQ multiplex PCR; TCRdb's version includes in-frame clones alone and lacks a portion of them. Among 90,000 to 120,000 clones listed, roughly 93% were seen once. CDR3 size: 15 residues. From germline, CDR1 is SGHNT and CDR2 YENEEA. V lost 1 base and J lost 3, with 12 bases in between. This sample was included in a study of T cell responses to AZD1222 COVID-19 vaccine. Findings of the study overall: The reported proportion of spike-specific TCRs targeting unmutated variant regions was nearly half.

The clonotype was recovered from an adult in good health. The V gene is TRBV11-3, the J gene TRBJ1-2; perhaps TRBD1 as D (6 bases). The sample was peripheral blood, taken on day 0 of AZD1222 vaccination. The CDR3 DNA is TGTGCCAGCAGCTTAGCCCCAGGGGAAGACTATGGCTACACCTTC. The encoded protein is CASSLAPGEDYGYTF. Variable domain in full (rest from reference TRBV11-3 and TRBJ1-2): EAGVVQSPRYKIIEKKQPVAFWCNPISGHNTLYWYLQNLGQGPELLIRYENEEAVDDSQLPKDRFSAERLKGVDSTLKIQPAELGDSAVYLCASSLAPGEDYGYTFGSGTRLTVV.